The sequence of this TCR beta chain was determined in a study of identical twins (dated by TCRdb to the mid-2010s). Regarding the research as a whole: To test whether fetal clonotypes persist, this study deep-sequenced TCR alpha and beta repertoires from monozygotic twins, from unrelated adults of various ages, and from cord blood. Replicate twin experiments were performed at different times using different library preparation protocols to rule out contamination. What the study reported, not specific to this receptor: The excess sharing between twins in beta out-of-frame sequences was weaker because fewer shared sequences reduced the signal-to-noise ratio. Compared with coincidental sharing between unrelated individuals, an excess of low generation-probability sequences was observed among out-of-frame TCR alpha sequences shared between twins. Abundant cord blood beta clonotypes carried fewer insertions; young adult naive repertoires showed a weaker similar trend, while memory repertoires showed none. Invariant T cells such as MAIT and iNKT could partly confound zero-insertion analyses, although diverse VJ usage argued against such confounding for most clonotypes. In monozygotic twins, out-of-frame TCR alpha sharing was systematically underestimated by recombination models, although the models agreed with sharing between unrelated individuals. Conclusions relied on cross-sectional statistical analysis, since the same donors could not be followed over many years.

All donors were healthy Caucasians. Three unrelated non-twin adults were additionally sequenced: a male aged 18 to 29, a male aged 50 to 59 and a female aged 50 to 59. Using Miltenyi CD45RO+ enrichment and human naive T-cell isolation kits, memory (CD45RO+) and naive T cells were isolated from PBMC. There are a few counts of this clonotype. Its target antigen remains unknown. Base quality data are lacking; no much larger clone is found one base away. The library was prepared using 5' RACE. The listed sequencing device is Illumina HiSeq 2000. Template switching introduced a universal primer binding site; the final cDNA contained a unique molecular identifier, enabling accurate counting of TCR cDNA molecules. First-strand cDNA for TCR alpha and beta chains was synthesized from specific primers in the conserved constant-segment region. To control for contamination, every cDNA library carried two barcodes: a SMART-Mk sample barcode plus Illumina barcodes. TruSeq adapter sequences, together with Illumina sample barcodes, were added in two successive PCR steps. Sequencing of the TCR alpha and beta cDNA libraries was done on the Illumina HiSeq platform using custom primers. Processing in the source paper ran as follows. Unique molecular identifiers were extracted from raw reads with MiGEC, and CDR3 positions were determined with MiXCR. For each individual, recombination models were inferred using an EM algorithm with the repgenHMM and IGoR tools. Shared clonotypes were analyzed with the tcR package in R, and sharing was normalized by the product of cloneset sizes. To study raw recombination without the effects of thymic and clonal selection, out-of-frame nonproductive sequences were analyzed. Using fastp trimming at Q25 and MiXCR clonotype assembly, TCRdb reanalyzed the public sequencing data and kept in-frame beta chains. Identical CDR3 proteins give one entry, which carries the most common genes and DNA. The V and J calls come from TCRdb's annotation, not from the publication. In all, the sample holds around 370,000 distinct CDR3 sequences, and about 10% of those were seen once. The ten largest clones represent about 9.1% of the sample.

The CDR3, from cysteine to phenylalanine, totals 15 residues. This entry keeps only the CDR3 DNA: 45 bases, framed from base 1. V drops 3 bases and J drops 6 bases, leaving 15 bases in between. From a lookup of the germline V gene (reference sequence), CDR1 and CDR2 are PRHDT and FYEKMQ. The sequenced sample consisted of naive T cells sorted from blood. The meaning of the sample's cell subset or site label: cells isolated with a human naive T-cell isolation kit. Rearrangement joined TRBV13 to TRBJ2-4, and the D gene may be TRBD2, 6 bases matching. The TCR originated in a woman in her forties or fifties in good health. Here is the DNA: TGTGCCAGCAGCTTTGGGCGGGATTACGGAAACATTCAGTACTTC. Translated, it reads CASSFGRDYGNIQYF.